Presented here are 13 T cell receptor beta chains from one specimen sequenced in a study of shared clonotypes between healthy human individuals. The data were produced by immunoSEQ multiplex PCR, yet TCRdb's version contains in-frame clones alone and is incomplete. The data show some 1,100,000 clones, about 80% seen once. The specimen sequenced was memory CD4+ T cells from PBMCs. The subset here: CD45RA-negative fraction. Receptor source: a man aged 18 to 30 in good health. Some clones in this sample may be carry-over from other donors' samples.

The chain uses TRBV10-3 and TRBJ2-3; possible D gene TRBD2, 6 bases. In germline, CDR1 is ENHRY, CDR2 SYGVKD. There are 17 residues in the CDR3. The V end lost 1 base, the J end lost 4 bases, and 18 bases lay between the germline ends. This CDR3 is CAISEFRSSGPPDTQYF. The CDR3 nucleotides read TGTGCCATCAGTGAGTTTAGGTCAAGCGGGCCCCCAGATACGCAGTATTTT.

The V gene is TRBV28, the J gene TRBJ1-5; TRBD1 is a possible D gene (6 bases). The CDR3 spans 13 residues. Trimming left V 5 bases short and J 6 bases short, with 11 bases between. Germline assignment: CDR1 MDHEN and CDR2 SYDVKM. The CDR3, as DNA: TGTGCCAGCAGTACAGGGTGGAGTCAGCCCCAGCATTTT. Translated, it gives CASSTGWSQPQHF.

This clone was picked up a small number of times. The chain couples TRBV29-1 to TRBJ1-5; 9 bases agree with TRBD1. Germline V gene sequence: CDR1 SQVTM, CDR2 ANQGSEA. The CDR3 has 13 residues. V shed 3 bases, J shed 7 bases, and the junction held 4 bases outside the gene matches. CDR3 coding DNA: TGCAGCGTTGAGGGACAGGGTGGACAGCCCCAGCATTTT. Residues: CSVEGQGGQPQHF.

This chain joins TRBV5-4 and TRBJ1-2; D perhaps matches TRBD1 (6 bases). CDR1 is SGHNT, CDR2 YYREEE, per germline (reference sequence). This CDR3 is 15 amino acids long. Trimming shortened V by 0 bases and J by 5 bases, and 14 bases separated the two germline ends. CDR3 residues: CASSLALGGTYGYTF. The CDR3 region has the DNA TGTGCCAGCAGCTTGGCTCTGGGGGGCACATATGGCTACACCTTC. The whole variable domain, filled in from reference TRBV5-4 and TRBJ1-2, reads ETGVTQSPTHLIKTRGQQVTLRCSSQSGHNTVSWYQQALGQGPQFIFQYYREEENGRGNFPPRFSGLQFPNYSSELNVNALELDDSALYLCASSLALGGTYGYTFGSGTRLTVV.

The V gene is TRBV6-1, the J gene TRBJ1-2; no definite D call. This CDR3 comprises 14 residues. From germline, CDR1 is MNHNS and CDR2 SASEGT. V shed 4 bases and J shed 4 bases, with 13 bases lying between them. The CDR3 sequence is CASSARASSYGYTF. DNA for the CDR3: TGTGCCAGCAGTGCCCGGGCGTCATCCTATGGCTACACCTTC.

The chain couples TRBV29-1 to TRBJ1-1; D is unclear. The length of the CDR3 is 15 residues. The ends were cut back, 1 base at V and 1 base at J, with 13 bases in the middle. Germline V gene lookup returns CDR1 SQVTM and CDR2 ANQGSEA. This CDR3 reads CSVEGVWGGNTEAFF. The CDR3 DNA reads TGCAGCGTTGAAGGGGTGTGGGGTGGGAACACTGAAGCTTTCTTT.

The chain joins TRBV7-7 to TRBJ2-1, with a tentative D call TRBD2 (5 bases). Trimming left V 5 bases short and J 6 bases short, with 11 bases between. The CDR3 sequence is 13 residues long. From germline, CDR1 is SSHAT and CDR2 FNYEAQ (reference sequence). CDR3 DNA: TGTGCCAGCAGCCCTGGACTCGTCAATGAGCAGTTCTTC. Its protein is CASSPGLVNEQFF.

V usage is TRBV6-1 and J usage is TRBJ2-3; maybe TRBD1 (6 bases). The V end was cut by 2 bases, the J end by 2 bases, with 11 bases between. The CDR3 totals 15 residues. Germline CDR1 reads MNHNS; CDR2 reads SASEGT. CDR3 nucleotides: TGTGCCAGCAGTGAAAGAGGGGACACCACAGATACGCAGTATTTT. Translation: CASSERGDTTDTQYF.

J is TRBJ2-3 and V is TRBV4-2; D may be TRBD2 (6 bases). With 0 bases removed from V and 8 bases from J, the gap between germline ends came to 21 bases. The CDR3 consists of 17 residues. Germline V lookup: CDR1 LGHNA, CDR2 YNFKEQ. The CDR3 sequence is CASSQDPWGAGNPTQYF. Here the CDR3 DNA reads TGTGCCAGCAGCCAAGACCCCTGGGGCGCGGGAAACCCTACGCAGTATTTT.

J is TRBJ2-5 and V is TRBV28; D assignment may be TRBD1 or TRBD2 (5 bases each). The CDR3 totals 15 residues. Deletions cut 3 bases from V and 2 bases from J, with 13 bases between. CDR1 is MDHEN and CDR2 is SYDVKM in the germline V gene. This CDR3 reads CASSFFPGRQETQYF. Written as DNA, the CDR3 is TGTGCCAGCAGTTTTTTCCCGGGACGACAAGAGACCCAGTACTTC.

The chain employs TRBV5-1 and TRBJ2-7; D tentatively fits TRBD1 or TRBD2 (5 bases each). Germline CDR1 and CDR2: SGHRS and YFSETQ. Between the trimmed V and J ends, which lost 4 bases and 0 bases, there was a span of 14 bases. The CDR3 covers 15 residues. CDR3 amino acids: CASSGGLGPSYEQYF. In DNA, the CDR3 is TGCGCCAGCAGCGGGGGTCTGGGGCCCTCCTACGAGCAGTACTTC.

The chain employs TRBV28 and TRBJ1-5, with 8 bases identical to TRBD1. V lost 6 bases and J lost 6; bases outside the gene matches: 7. The CDR3 length is 14 residues. Germline values: CDR1 MDHEN, CDR2 SYDVKM. CDR3 sequence reads: CASRRQGSVQPQHF. For the CDR3, the DNA is TGTGCCAGCAGGCGACAGGGGTCGGTTCAGCCCCAGCATTTT.

V and J are TRBV19 and TRBJ2-3, with 9 bases aligning to TRBD2. This CDR3 comprises 15 residues. The V segment lost 6 bases and the J segment 7 bases; nucleotides outside the gene matches: 11. The germline gives CDR1 LNHDA, CDR2 SQIVND (reference sequence). The CDR3 protein is CASSWTSDTRNTQYF. The CDR3 coding sequence is TGTGCCAGTAGCTGGACTAGCGACACGCGAAATACGCAGTATTTT. Using reference TRBV19 and TRBJ2-3 for the parts outside the CDR3, the full variable domain is DGGITQSPKYLFRKEGQNVTLSCEQNLNHDAMYWYRQDPGQGLRLIYYSQIVNDFQKGDIAEGYSVSREKKESFPLTVTSAQKNPTAFYLCASSWTSDTRNTQYFGPGTRLTVL.